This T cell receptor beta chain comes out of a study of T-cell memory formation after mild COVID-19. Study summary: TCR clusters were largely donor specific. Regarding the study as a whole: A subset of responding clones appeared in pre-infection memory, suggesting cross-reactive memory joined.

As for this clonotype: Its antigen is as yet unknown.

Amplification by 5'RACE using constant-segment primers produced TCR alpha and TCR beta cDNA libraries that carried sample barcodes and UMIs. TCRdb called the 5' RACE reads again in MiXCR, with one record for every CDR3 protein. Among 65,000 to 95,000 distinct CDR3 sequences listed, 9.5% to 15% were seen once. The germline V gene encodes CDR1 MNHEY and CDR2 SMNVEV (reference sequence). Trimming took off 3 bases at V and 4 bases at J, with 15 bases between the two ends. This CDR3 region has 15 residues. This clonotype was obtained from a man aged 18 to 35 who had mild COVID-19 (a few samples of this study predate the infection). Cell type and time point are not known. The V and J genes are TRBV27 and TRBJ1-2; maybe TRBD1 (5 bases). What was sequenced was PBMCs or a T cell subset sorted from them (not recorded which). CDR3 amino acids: CASSFGADSPYGYTF. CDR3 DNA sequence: TGTGCCAGCAGTTTTGGTGCCGACAGTCCCTATGGCTACACCTTC.